These 21 T cell receptor beta chains share one sample of origin, sequenced in a study of blood T cell repertoires in COVID-19. The data were produced by immunoSEQ multiplex PCR, yet TCRdb's version contains in-frame clones alone and is incomplete. Among roughly 130,000 clones listed, 70% to 90% were seen once. The sequenced material came from peripheral blood. The receptors were sampled from a man aged 40-49 years with acute or convalescent COVID-19.

The chain joins TRBV3-1 (or the pseudogene TRBV3-2) to TRBJ2-7, with TRBD2 matching 8 bases. V lost 4 bases, J lost 0 bases, and 5 bases stayed unmatched. The CDR3 runs to 15 residues. The V gene's germline CDR1 is LGHDT and CDR2 YNNKEL (reference sequence). CDR3 loop: CASSRAGDGSYEQYF. The CDR3 nucleotides read TGTGCCAGCAGCCGAGCGGGGGACGGCTCCTACGAGCAGTACTTC.

The J gene is TRBJ2-1, the V gene TRBV6-6; maybe TRBD2 (7 bases). This CDR3 region has 17 residues. CDR1 and CDR2 (germline): MNHNY, SVGAGI (reference sequence). V was cut by 5 bases and J by 2 bases, with 19 bases left in between. CDR3 sequence (DNA): TGTGCCAGCAGTCGACAGGCCTACGGGGGGCCCTACAATGAGCAGTTCTTC. Residues: CASSRQAYGGPYNEQFF.

The chain joins TRBV27 to TRBJ2-7, with 8 bases that match TRBD1. Trimming took 6 bases from V and 5 from J; bases not matched to a gene: 9. Germline CDR1 MNHEY, CDR2 SMNVEV (reference sequence). The CDR3 has 14 amino acids. CDR3 sequence reads: CASSRDGQGHEQYF. In DNA form, the CDR3 reads TGTGCCAGCAGCCGCGACGGACAGGGCCACGAGCAGTACTTC.

This chain connects TRBV6-4 to TRBJ1-2; weak D call: TRBD1 (5 bases). This CDR3 contains 12 residues. Per the germline V gene, CDR1 is MRHNA and CDR2 is SNTAGT. Trimming took 3 bases from V and 8 from J, leaving 10 bases between them. The CDR3 nucleotides read TGTGCCAGCAGTGATGGGGCTTGGGGCTACACCTTC. Translation: CASSDGAWGYTF.

This chain uses TRBV5-6 with TRBJ1-5; the D gene is possibly TRBD1 (5 bases). Trimming stripped 0 bases from V and 3 bases from J, with 13 bases between. Germline V gene lookup returns CDR1 SGHDT and CDR2 YYEEEE. The CDR3 extends over 16 amino acids. CDR3 region: CASSLARGASNQPQHF. CDR3 nucleotide sequence: TGTGCCAGCAGCTTGGCCCGTGGGGCTTCCAATCAGCCCCAGCATTTT.

This clone showed up just a few times. The chain has TRBV7-9 and TRBJ2-5; 10 nucleotides line up with TRBD1. Germline-derived CDR1 and CDR2 are SEHNR and FQNEAQ (reference sequence). Trimming removed 3 bases from V and 4 bases from J; junction bases left unmatched: 5. The CDR3 sequence is 15 residues long. CDR3 coding DNA: TGTGCCAGCAGCTTCCTGACAGGGGGCTTAGAGACCCAGTACTTC. Encoded protein: CASSFLTGGLETQYF. Full variable domain (outside the CDR3, taken from reference TRBV7-9 and TRBJ2-5): DTGVSQNPRHKITKRGQNVTFRCDPISEHNRLYWYRQTLGQGPEFLTYFQNEAQLEKSRLLSDRFSAERPKGSFSTLEIQRTEQGDSAMYLCASSFLTGGLETQYFGPGTRLLVL.

This chain uses TRBV19 with TRBJ1-5; 8 nucleotides line up with TRBD1. Germline CDR1 and CDR2: LNHDA and SQIVND (reference sequence). J was trimmed by 7 bases and V by 9 bases; bases with no gene match: 8. CDR3 length equals 13 residues. The CDR3 DNA reads as TGTGCCAGCGCCCAGGGGGCAGGGCAGCCCCAGCATTTT. Translating gives CASAQGAGQPQHF.

CDR3 residues: CATSNLTGPGGLAFYEQYF. The CDR3 coding sequence is TGTGCCACCAGCAACCTAACAGGTCCTGGAGGACTAGCGTTCTACGAGCAGTACTTC. V and J are TRBV15 and TRBJ2-7; 9 bases are a match to TRBD2. V was pared by 4 bases and J by 3 bases, with 19 bases of the junction left unmatched. The length of the CDR3 is 19 residues. The germline V gene has CDR1 LNHNV and CDR2 YYDKDF (reference sequence).

The gene calls are TRBV3-1 (or the pseudogene TRBV3-2) and TRBJ1-3, with D perhaps matching TRBD1 (5 bases). The CDR3 has 16 residues. Germline CDR1 is LGHDT and CDR2 is YNNKEL (reference sequence). Trimming left V 0 bases short and J 3 bases short, with 12 bases between. This CDR3 is CASSQDLRGGGNTIYF. The CDR3 nucleotides read TGTGCCAGCAGCCAAGATCTTAGGGGAGGTGGAAACACCATATATTTT.

The chain joins TRBV19 to TRBJ1-1; the D is unclear. Trimming left V 4 bases short and J 0 bases short, with 9 bases between. Germline CDR1 LNHDA, CDR2 SQIVND (reference sequence). The CDR3 covers 14 residues. The CDR3: CASSRGLMNTEAFF. CDR3 nucleotides: TGTGCCAGTAGTAGAGGACTTATGAACACTGAAGCTTTCTTT.

The chain couples TRBV30 to TRBJ1-2; a possible D gene is TRBD1 (6 bases). V shed 2 bases and J shed 3 bases, with 13 bases lying between them. Looked up from germline, CDR1 is GTSNPN and CDR2 is SVGIG (reference sequence). The CDR3 has 14 amino acids. The CDR3 here is CAWSLRGADYGYTF. For the CDR3, the DNA is TGTGCCTGGAGTCTCAGGGGCGCGGACTATGGCTACACCTTC.

The rearrangement joins TRBV15 to TRBJ2-4; D gene unclear. V was shortened by 0 bases and J by 0 bases, with 12 bases between the two germline ends. CDR3 size: 17 residues. Germline V gene data show CDR1 as LNHNV and CDR2 as YYDKDF (reference sequence). In DNA, the CDR3 is TGTGCCACCAGCAGAGATTCATCACTACTAGCCAAAAACATTCAGTACTTC. It codes for CATSRDSSLLAKNIQYF.

Notes on this clone: The junction shows a germline mismatch at one end, possibly a read error. V usage is TRBV5-4 and J usage is TRBJ1-5, with 7 bases lining up with TRBD1. The CDR3 has 13 amino acids. Germline V gene sequence: CDR1 SGHNT, CDR2 YYREEE (reference sequence). The CDR3 region is CVSSFGQDQPQHF. In DNA, the CDR3 is TGTGTCAGCAGCTTTGGACAGGATCAGCCCCAGCATTTT. Supplemented by reference TRBV5-4 and TRBJ1-5, the full variable domain reads ETGVTQSPTHLIKTRGQQVTLRCSSQSGHNTVSWYQQALGQGPQFIFQYYREEENGRGNFPPRFSGLQFPNYSSELNVNALELDDSALYLCVSSFGQDQPQHFGDGTRLSIL.

The J gene is TRBJ1-5, the V gene TRBV12-5; D ambiguous. CDR3 length: 12 residues. Per germline, CDR1 LGHNT and CDR2 FRNRAP. Deletions cut 6 bases from V and 3 bases from J, with 6 bases between. The chain's CDR3 is CASGAINQPQHF. For the CDR3, the DNA is TGTGCTAGTGGCGCTATCAATCAGCCCCAGCATTTT. The whole variable domain, filled in from reference TRBV12-5 and TRBJ1-5, reads DARVTQTPRHKVTEMGQEVTMRCQPILGHNTVFWYRQTMMQGLELLAYFRNRAPLDDSGMPKDRFSAEMPDATLATLKIQPSEPRDSAVYFCASGAINQPQHFGDGTRLSIL.

The rearrangement joins TRBV9 to TRBJ1-1; D is possibly TRBD1 (5 bases). The V gene lost 0 bases and the J gene lost 3 bases, with 12 bases spanning the gap. CDR1 SGDLS and CDR2 YYNGEE come from the germline V gene. The CDR3 extends over 15 amino acids. For the CDR3, the DNA is TGTGCCAGCAGCGTAGAGATTCGGGGGGACACTGAAGCTTTCTTT. Its protein product is CASSVEIRGDTEAFF.

The V and J genes are TRBV27 and TRBJ2-1; TRBD2 matches 11 bases. Germline-derived CDR1 and CDR2 are MNHEY and SMNVEV (reference sequence). Unmatched junction bases numbered 7, after V lost 5 bases and J lost 4 bases. CDR3 size: 16 residues. CDR3 protein: CASSPSGLAGYNEQFF. The DNA of the CDR3 is TGTGCCAGCAGTCCCTCAGGACTAGCGGGTTACAATGAGCAGTTCTTC.

This sequence joins TRBV29-1 and TRBJ1-4; D gene ambiguous. CDR3 length: 13 residues. Trimming removed 3 bases at V and 4 bases at J, with 9 bases between. Germline CDR1 and CDR2: SQVTM and ANQGSEA. For the CDR3, the DNA is TGCAGCGTTGATATGGGCCGTAATGAAAAACTGTTTTTT. Its translation is CSVDMGRNEKLFF. Supplemented by reference TRBV29-1 and TRBJ1-4, the full variable domain reads SAVISQKPSRDICQRGTSLTIQCQVDSQVTMMFWYRQQPGQSLTLIATANQGSEATYESGFVIDKFPISRPNLTFSTLTVSNMSPEDSSIYLCSVDMGRNEKLFFGSGTQLSVL.

In regard to this clone: Compared with germline, one end of the junction differs, possibly owing to a read error. The V gene is TRBV19, the J gene TRBJ1-1, with TRBD1 matching over 9 bases. The CDR3 contains 14 residues. Germline V gene sequence: CDR1 LNHDA, CDR2 SQIVND (reference sequence). CDR3 loop: CASSIGQGNAEAFF. The DNA of the CDR3 is TGTGCCAGTAGTATCGGACAGGGGAACGCTGAAGCTTTCTTT.

The chain carries TRBV5-1 and TRBJ2-3, with D perhaps TRBD1 (6 bases). CDR3 length: 15 amino acids. Germline CDR1 SGHRS, CDR2 YFSETQ. V lost 0 bases, J lost 7 bases, and 15 bases lay in between. The CDR3 protein is CASSLGDTLANTQYF. CDR3 coding DNA: TGCGCCAGCAGCTTGGGGGACACGCTTGCAAATACGCAGTATTTT.

V usage is TRBV27 and J usage is TRBJ1-1; D is perhaps TRBD1 (5 bases). Germline assignment: CDR1 MNHEY and CDR2 SMNVEV (reference sequence). The V gene lost 6 bases and the J gene lost 4 bases, with 12 bases spanning the gap. The CDR3 has 13 residues. CDR3 DNA sequence: TGTGCCAGCAGGTCAGGGTTGGGCACTGAAGCTTTCTTT. Its protein product is CASRSGLGTEAFF.

The chain employs TRBV5-4 and TRBJ1-2; D remains ambiguous. The germline V gene has CDR1 SGHNT and CDR2 YYREEE (reference sequence). The CDR3 sequence is 15 residues long. With 4 bases removed from V and 10 bases from J, the gap between germline ends came to 23 bases. Written as DNA, the CDR3 is TGTGCCAGCAGCCCCTCTGGGGTGGCACCGGGAGCCTACACCTTC. Translated, it gives CASSPSGVAPGAYTF.